A selection of T cell receptor beta chains follows, all from one sample in a study of blood T cells in healthy people across ages. TCRdb recomputed calls from the 5' RACE reads with MiXCR, one row per CDR3 protein. The table has about 800,000 distinct CDR3 sequences, just under 25% seen once. This sample also appeared in a second study, on T cells of mothers and their children.

Sequenced sample: blood. The receptors were sampled from a boy younger than 18 in good health. CDR3s leave out the opening cysteine and the closing phenylalanine or tryptophan. Fields, in order: V gene, clone size, CDR3 protein. Only some rows state a clone size, as once, few, many or a class for expanded clones.

V gene: TRBV6-2/TRBV6-3
clone size: few
CDR3 protein: ASSPERSGETQY

V gene: TRBV6-6
clone size: few
CDR3 protein: ASARAPGEQLF

V gene: TRBV10-3
clone size: few
CDR3 protein: AISEGEKLF

V gene: TRBV11-2
clone size: few
CDR3 protein: ASSSRAEGDTQY

V gene: TRBV7-9
clone size: NA
CDR3 protein: ASSPGQGFGAF

V gene: TRBV24-1
clone size: NA
CDR3 protein: ATSVGRGDSNQPQH

V gene: TRBV20-1
clone size: few
CDR3 protein: SARDGGRNYEQY

V gene: TRBV29-1
clone size: NA
CDR3 protein: SVPTSGYFNEQF

V gene: TRBV9
clone size: many
CDR3 protein: ASSVEGGAYNEQF

V gene: TRBV19
clone size: few
CDR3 protein: ASSMPSMNTEAF

V gene: TRBV5-1
clone size: NA
CDR3 protein: ASRAPGHKETQY

V gene: TRBV28
clone size: NA
CDR3 protein: TSSPTGRSSGANVLT

V gene: TRBV4-3
clone size: NA
CDR3 protein: ASSQDSWSSGNTIY

V gene: TRBV9
clone size: NA
CDR3 protein: ASSVQDSSYNEQF

V gene: TRBV5-1
clone size: few
CDR3 protein: ASSSRPKSCYNEQF

V gene: TRBV7-8
clone size: NA
CDR3 protein: ASSYQPLYGYT

V gene: TRBV6-6
clone size: NA
CDR3 protein: ASSYLGAGANVLT

V gene: TRBV28
clone size: NA
CDR3 protein: ASTKYRGTLGEQY

V gene: TRBV29-1
clone size: few
CDR3 protein: SALPPSGVLKTQY

V gene: TRBV20-1
clone size: NA
CDR3 protein: SAREGAETQY

V gene: TRBV4-3
clone size: NA
CDR3 protein: ASSQDVTSGSSYEQY

V gene: TRBV19
clone size: NA
CDR3 protein: ASGRGPSGANVLT

V gene: TRBV5-1
clone size: few
CDR3 protein: ASRVRGDEKLF